The sample holds a few counts of the clone carrying this T cell receptor (beta chain). Its antigen is as yet unknown. The data derive from a study of blood T cells in healthy people across ages. The study's findings and limits: Measured against age, TCR beta diversity per million T cells decreased in a roughly linear manner.

A second PCR, run for about 7 to 12 cycles, used a sample-barcoded 5' primer plus a J-beta primer mix. MiXCR, applied by TCRdb to the 5' RACE reads, yields one record per CDR3 protein. Among around 2 million distinct CDR3 sequences, about 39% were seen once, and the ten largest hold 20% to 25%. Trimming took off 5 bases at V and 10 bases at J, with 18 bases between the two ends. CDR3 length: 14 amino acids. Germline V CDR1 and CDR2: SEHNR, FQNEAQ (reference sequence). Individuals who donated were healthy Caucasians from Russia aged roughly 6 to 95. Per-sample PBMC isolation yielded at least 6.5 million cells.

This chain uses TRBV7-9 with TRBJ2-1; D gene unclear. The clonotype originates from a human donor in good health. Sequencing was carried out using blood. CDR3 residues: CASSRSAIVNEQFF. Written as DNA, the CDR3 is TGTGCCAGCAGCCGCTCGGCTATAGTGAACGAGCAGTTCTTC. Supplemented by reference TRBV7-9 and TRBJ2-1, the full variable domain reads DTGVSQNPRHKITKRGQNVTFRCDPISEHNRLYWYRQTLGQGPEFLTYFQNEAQLEKSRLLSDRFSAERPKGSFSTLEIQRTEQGDSAMYLCASSRSAIVNEQFFGPGTRLTVL.